The 9 T cell receptor beta chains presented below share a single source sample, sequenced in a study of cytotoxic CD8 clonotypes in ibrutinib-treated CLL. Sequenced by immunoSEQ multiplex PCR; TCRdb stores in-frame clones only, minus some. The sample has 100,000 to 150,000 clones, over 75% seen once. The sample consisted of PBMCs, taken after 24 months of ibrutinib treatment. The receptors here all came from a human donor with chronic lymphocytic leukemia.

V and J are TRBV30 and TRBJ1-4; 7 bases align to TRBD1. The CDR3 runs 13 residues. Germline trimming cut 5 bases from V and 8 bases from J; bases unmatched to any gene: 8. CDR1 is GTSNPN, CDR2 SVGIG, per germline (reference sequence). CDR3 residues: CAWAHRGAEKLFF. The CDR3 DNA is TGTGCCTGGGCCCACAGGGGAGCGGAAAAACTGTTTTTT. Full variable domain (missing parts from reference TRBV30 and TRBJ1-4): SQTIHQWPATLVQPVGSPLSLECTVEGTSNPNLYWYRQAAGRGLQLLFYSVGIGQISSEVPQNLSASRPQDRQFILSSKKLLLSDSGFYLCAWAHRGAEKLFFGSGTQLSVL.

The chain recombines TRBV27 with TRBJ1-2, with 9 bases identical to TRBD1. Germline-derived CDR1 and CDR2 are MNHEY and SMNVEV (reference sequence). Trimming took 5 bases from V and 6 from J; bases not matched to a gene: 10. The CDR3 is 15 amino acids. The DNA of the CDR3 is TGTGCCAGCAGTCTGGGACAGGGAAGATTAAATGGCTACACCTTC. This sequence encodes CASSLGQGRLNGYTF.

The chain is built from TRBV4-3 and TRBJ1-1; 12 bases are a match to TRBD1. The V and J ends lost 0 bases and 3 bases, in that order; junction bases with no gene match: 5. This CDR3 is built from 17 residues. Per the germline V gene, CDR1 is LGHNA and CDR2 is YSLEER. CDR3 in DNA: TGCGCCAGCAGCCAAGATGGGACAGGGGGCGCGGACACTGAAGCTTTCTTT. Amino acids: CASSQDGTGGADTEAFF.

This chain uses TRBV14 with TRBJ2-1, with TRBD2 identical over 9 bases. CDR3 size: 15 residues. Unmatched junction bases numbered 5, after V lost 0 bases and J lost 8 bases. Germline CDR1 is SGHDN and CDR2 is FVKESK. Here the CDR3 DNA reads TGTGCCAGCAGCCAAGATCTAGCGGGATGGGATGAGCAGTTCTTC. It yields the protein CASSQDLAGWDEQFF.

V usage is TRBV10-1 and J usage is TRBJ2-2; 9 bases line up with TRBD2. The germline gives CDR1 WNHNN, CDR2 SYGVQD (reference sequence). This CDR3 region has 17 residues. Trimming at V came to 2 bases and at J to 5 bases, leaving 9 bases not matched to a gene. Written as DNA, the CDR3 is TGCGCCAGCAGTGAGGGAGGCCAGCGGGGGGCAACCGGGGAGCTGTTTTTT. This translates into CASSEGGQRGATGELFF.

The J gene is TRBJ1-5, the V gene TRBV15; D possibly corresponds to TRBD1 (5 bases). The V gene's germline CDR1 is LNHNV and CDR2 YYDKDF (reference sequence). V was cut by 1 base and J by 10 bases, with 17 bases left in between. The CDR3 loop spans 15 amino acids. CDR3 in amino acids: CATSRGGDRVEPQHF. CDR3 coding DNA: TGTGCCACCAGCAGAGGAGGGGACCGGGTTGAACCCCAGCATTTT.

This clone occurred once. This chain links TRBV7-8 with TRBJ2-3, with a tentative D call TRBD2 (6 bases). Trimming removed 2 bases at V and 4 bases at J, with 16 bases between. There are 16 residues in the CDR3. CDR1 and CDR2 from the germline V gene are SGHVS and FQNEAQ. CDR3 DNA sequence: TGTGCCAGCAGCTTAACCGGGACTTACACGGCAGATACGCAGTATTTT. Protein product: CASSLTGTYTADTQYF.

The rearrangement uses TRBV18 and TRBJ2-5; D not resolved. CDR1 is KGHSH and CDR2 is LQKENI in the germline V gene. The V end was cut by 1 base, the J end by 1 base, with 4 bases between. The CDR3 sequence is 13 residues long. CDR3: CASSPQIQETQYF. CDR3 nucleotides: TGTGCCAGCTCACCACAAATCCAAGAGACCCAGTACTTC.

The J gene is TRBJ2-6, the V gene TRBV15; D call uncertain. Germline assignment: CDR1 LNHNV and CDR2 YYDKDF (reference sequence). V shed 3 bases and J shed 0 bases, with 15 bases lying between them. CDR3 length equals 18 residues. The CDR3 region is CATSRVSGQSSGANVLTF. CDR3 DNA: TGTGCCACCAGCAGGGTCAGTGGCCAGAGCTCTGGGGCCAACGTCCTGACTTTC.